The source of this T cell receptor (beta chain) is a study of blood T cell repertoires in COVID-19. Study information: Sites across the United States, Italy and Spain contributed samples from acute and convalescent COVID-19. T cells, B-cell-depleted T cells, or PBMCs provided the cDNA or gDNA that served as material.

V lost 0 bases and J lost 1; bases outside the gene matches: 5. Per the germline V gene, CDR1 is SGHDT and CDR2 is YYEEEE. The CDR3 consists of 16 residues. Those enrolled in Seattle joined during active infection and were followed longitudinally afterward. Original processing methods: It was from reference gene primer amplification that nucleated cell counts were estimated. Produced via immunoSEQ multiplex PCR; TCRdb's table is partial and in-frame only. The V and J calls and the clone size are those of that table, but D and trimming were determined from the DNA. The sample shows fewer than 30,000 clones, roughly 88% of them seen only once.

This clonotype was obtained from a woman of 80 years or more with COVID-19, enrolled during active disease. The rearrangement links TRBV5-6 to TRBJ2-7; 9 positions match TRBD1. The specimen sequenced was peripheral blood. The CDR3 protein is CASSLGGTGRSYEQYF. The CDR3 nucleotides read TGTGCCAGCAGCTTGGGGGGGACAGGGCGTTCCTACGAGCAGTACTTC. The full variable domain, rest sourced from reference TRBV5-6 and TRBJ2-7, is DAGVTQSPTHLIKTRGQQVTLRCSPKSGHDTVSWYQQALGQGPQFIFQYYEEEERQRGNFPDRFSGHQFPNYSSELNVNALLLGDSALYLCASSLGGTGRSYEQYFGPGTRLTVT.